Listed here is a single TCR beta chain. Its antigen is currently unknown. The sample belongs to a study of shared clonotypes between healthy human individuals. Study at large: Each donor contributed plates that comprised three CD4 naive, three CD4 memory, two CD8 naive and one CD8 memory.

TCRdb keeps only in-frame clones here, not all; method: immunoSEQ multiplex PCR. The sample contains some 95,000 clones, roughly two thirds of which appear only once. In germline, CDR1 is MNHEY, CDR2 SVGAGI. This CDR3 contains 11 residues. V was shortened by 4 bases and J by 7 bases, with 8 bases between the two germline ends. Whole-study results and caveats: Incomplete sequencing of sorted subsets was indicated by rarefaction despite large depth. A reduction in generation probabilities was seen for non-shared clonotypes relative to those shared by all four donors.

Donors comprised only Caucasian adults living in Nashville, Tennessee. V is TRBV6-5 and J is TRBJ2-7; unclear D gene. This receptor was obtained from a man aged 30-40 years in good health. The material sequenced was memory CD8+ T cells sorted from blood. Subset reported: CD45RO+ cells pooled with CCR7-negative TemRA cells. CDR3 bases: TGTGCCAGCAGTTCCCGTTCGGAGCAGTACTTC. It yields the protein CASSSRSEQYF.